The sequence of this T cell receptor beta chain was determined in a study of T cells in Graves' hyperthyroidism and ophthalmopathy. Points from the study as a whole: Most clonotypes that expanded in the thyroid above 0.001 also showed up in blood.

Comment on this clonotype: Its antigen is not known.

The CDR3 is 12 residues long. Germline V gene data show CDR1 as SNHLY and CDR2 as FYNNEI. V was trimmed by 4 bases and J by 8 bases, leaving 6 bases between them. Amplification yielded TCR beta CDR3 regions, with RNA transcripts as the source. The HTBI primer set served for first-round RT-PCR of the TCR CDR3. In TCRdb, the multiplex PCR reads were re-called with MiXCR into one record per CDR3 protein. The top ten hold approximately 8.4% of the sample, which has fewer than 800,000 distinct CDR3 sequences, over 15% seen once. The TCR comes from a man between 18 and 35 years old with Graves' hyperthyroidism. The rearrangement uses TRBV2 and TRBJ1-6; D is undetermined. The sample was blood. CDR3 protein: CASSAWDSPLHF. The CDR3 DNA reads TGTGCCAGCAGTGCATGGGATTCACCCCTCCACTTT.